Listed here are 25 T cell receptor beta chains from one sample, sequenced in a study of regulatory T cells in long-lasting Graves disease. To make TCR beta libraries, researchers used iRepertoire HTBI primers and Arm-PCR of CDR3 regions. TCRdb redid the calling of the multiplex PCR reads with MiXCR, one entry per CDR3 protein. The data show more than 300,000 distinct CDR3 sequences, with 23% seen just once and around 30% held by the top ten. The time point was: persistent/refractory GD, antithyroid drugs over 5 years with positive TRAb. PBMCs were the source of the RNA used for TCR sequencing. The material sequenced was peripheral blood mononuclear cells (PBMCs), taken when the disease was refractory, from a patient treated with antithyroid drugs. Every receptor here comes from a woman aged 35 to 49 with Graves disease.

The chain carries TRBV15 and TRBJ2-7; 13 bases agree with TRBD2. The CDR3 runs to 14 residues. V gave up 2 bases and J gave up 13 bases; unmatched junction bases: 8. Looked up from germline, CDR1 is LNHNV and CDR2 is YYDKDF (reference sequence). The CDR3 coding sequence is TGTGCCACCAGCAGACCCGGACTAGCGGGGGAGAAATACTTC. Encoded protein: CATSRPGLAGEKYF.

This chain joins TRBV29-1 and TRBJ2-1; 8 positions match TRBD2. The CDR3 contains 13 residues. Germline V gives CDR1 SQVTM, CDR2 ANQGSEA. V shed 3 bases and J 4 bases; nucleotides not matched to a gene: 2. This CDR3 is CSVEASGYNEQFF. In nucleotides, the CDR3 is TGCAGCGTTGAGGCTAGCGGGTACAATGAGCAGTTCTTC.

This clonotype was counted ten times or more. The V gene is TRBV7-2, the J gene TRBJ2-7; tentatively, D is TRBD1 (5 bases). Trimming shortened V by 2 bases and J by 4 bases, and 12 bases separated the two germline ends. Germline CDR1 is SGHTA and CDR2 is FQGNSA. The CDR3 is made up of 14 amino acids. DNA for the CDR3: TGTGCCAGCAGCTTAAATAAGGGGCGTTACGAGCAGTACTTC. Its protein is CASSLNKGRYEQYF.

The genes are TRBV19 and TRBJ2-1; TRBD1 might be the D (5 bases). Looked up from germline, CDR1 is LNHDA and CDR2 is SQIVND (reference sequence). Trimming left V 4 bases short and J 12 bases short, with 19 bases between. The CDR3 is made up of 14 amino acids. Here the CDR3 DNA reads TGTGCCAGTAGTAGTCGGCAGGGTATGGCAGCGCAGTTCTTC. It encodes CASSSRQGMAAQFF. The whole variable domain, filled in from reference TRBV19 and TRBJ2-1, reads DGGITQSPKYLFRKEGQNVTLSCEQNLNHDAMYWYRQDPGQGLRLIYYSQIVNDFQKGDIAEGYSVSREKKESFPLTVTSAQKNPTAFYLCASSSRQGMAAQFFGPGTRLTVL.

This clonotype came up a few times. The chain is built from TRBV9 and TRBJ1-5, with D maybe TRBD1 (5 bases). The CDR3 spans 15 residues. Germline V lookup: CDR1 SGDLS, CDR2 YYNGEE. Trimming took 4 bases from V and 6 from J, leaving 17 bases between them. CDR3 amino acids: CASSSEGRVGQPQHF. The DNA for the CDR3 is TGTGCCAGCAGCTCGGAGGGGAGGGTTGGTCAGCCCCAGCATTTT. The complete variable domain, with remaining parts taken from reference TRBV9 and TRBJ1-5, reads DSGVTQTPKHLITATGQRVTLRCSPRSGDLSVYWYQQSLDQGLQFLIQYYNGEERAKGNILERFSAQQFPDLHSELNLSSLELGDSALYFCASSSEGRVGQPQHFGDGTRLSIL.

This clonotype was recorded many times. V and J are TRBV5-1 and TRBJ2-2, with D unresolved. Trimming shortened V by 3 bases and J by 4 bases, and 7 bases separated the two germline ends. The CDR3 is made up of 13 amino acids. Germline V gene lookup returns CDR1 SGHRS and CDR2 YFSETQ. The CDR3 nucleotides are TGCGCCAGCAGCTGGGGATTCACCGGGGAGCTGTTTTTT. Translated, it gives CASSWGFTGELFF.

In this sample, this clonotype turned up many times. The chain links TRBV20-1 to TRBJ1-1, with D possibly TRBD1 on 5 matching bases. In germline, CDR1 is DFQATT, CDR2 SNEGSKA (reference sequence). The length of the CDR3 is 12 residues. Trimming left V 6 bases short and J 2 bases short, with 10 bases between. CDR3 nucleotides: TGCAGTGCCCCGACAGTTAACACTGAAGCTTTCTTT. It codes for CSAPTVNTEAFF.

In its sample, this clonotype was seen a few times. This chain uses TRBV18 with TRBJ1-1; 7 bases match TRBD1. This CDR3 comprises 13 residues. Germline-derived CDR1 and CDR2 are KGHSH and LQKENI. V shed 3 bases and J 4 bases; nucleotides not matched to a gene: 2. The CDR3 DNA reads as TGTGCCAGCTCACCTTCAGGGGGCACTGAAGCTTTCTTT. Translating it yields CASSPSGGTEAFF.

This clonotype was detected many times. This chain connects TRBV11-2 to TRBJ1-4; a weak D match, TRBD1 (5 bases). This CDR3 has 16 residues. V was shortened by 3 bases and J by 2 bases, with 13 bases between the two germline ends. From germline, CDR1 is SGHAT and CDR2 FQNNGV. CDR3: CASSFRGPATNEKLFF. The DNA for the CDR3 is TGTGCCAGCAGCTTCCGGGGCCCGGCGACTAATGAAAAACTGTTTTTT. Looking up the rest from reference TRBV11-2 and TRBJ1-4 gives the full variable domain: EAGVAQSPRYKIIEKRQSVAFWCNPISGHATLYWYQQILGQGPKLLIQFQNNGVVDDSQLPKDRFSAERLKGVDSTLKIQPAKLEDSAVYLCASSFRGPATNEKLFFGSGTQLSVL.

This clonotype was seen once. The chain links TRBV6-2 or TRBV6-3 to TRBJ2-5, with D maybe TRBD1 (6 bases). Germline assignment: CDR1 MNHEY and CDR2 SVGEGT. The CDR3 sequence is 16 residues long. Deletions cut 5 bases from V and 4 bases from J, with 20 bases between. CDR3 DNA: TGTGCCAGCAGTATGGAGGACAGTTGGTACCCAGAGACCCAGTACTTC. It specifies CASSMEDSWYPETQYF.

This clonotype was observed a single time. The chain uses TRBV2 and TRBJ2-1; D remains ambiguous. This CDR3 is 15 amino acids long. Deletions cut 5 bases from V and 0 bases from J, with 11 bases between. Germline V lookup: CDR1 SNHLY, CDR2 FYNNEI. CDR3 sequence reads: CASSPYGSSYNEQFF. The CDR3 bases are TGTGCCAGCAGTCCATACGGAAGCTCCTACAATGAGCAGTTCTTC. Based on the CDR3 plus reference TRBV2 and TRBJ2-1, the full variable domain is EPEVTQTPSHQVTQMGQEVILRCVPISNHLYFYWYRQILGQKVEFLVSFYNNEISEKSEIFDDQFSVERPDGSNFTLKIRSTKLEDSAMYFCASSPYGSSYNEQFFGPGTRLTVL.

The chain is built from TRBV20-1 and TRBJ1-2; D unclear. Germline CDR1 and CDR2: DFQATT and SNEGSKA (reference sequence). V was clipped by 1 base and J by 2 bases, with 8 bases between them. This CDR3 spans 13 amino acids. The CDR3 DNA sequence: TGCAGTGCTAGAGTTAAACCCAACTATGGCTACACCTTC. It encodes CSARVKPNYGYTF.

This clonotype has ten or more counts. This chain links TRBV2 with TRBJ1-6; D is unclear. V was shortened by 5 bases and J by 10 bases, with 21 bases between the two germline ends. The CDR3 contains 16 residues. CDR1 is SNHLY and CDR2 is FYNNEI in the germline V gene. The CDR3 loop reads CASSPGPARTQSPLHF. The DNA of the CDR3 is TGTGCCAGCAGTCCTGGGCCTGCTCGAACCCAGTCACCCCTCCACTTT.

Comment on this clonotype: This sequence may be a read error, since a much larger clone differs from it by one base. The CDR3: CASSFGDSTNEKLFF. As DNA, the CDR3 is TGCGCCAGCAGCTTTGGGGATTCAACTAATGAAAAACTGTTTTTT. The chain combines TRBV5-1 with TRBJ1-4; D gene ambiguous. The V end was cut by 2 bases, the J end by 0 bases, with 8 bases between. In germline, CDR1 is SGHRS, CDR2 YFSETQ. The CDR3 sequence is 15 residues long.

The V gene is TRBV19, the J gene TRBJ2-7; a weak D match, TRBD1 (6 bases). Germline CDR1 and CDR2: LNHDA and SQIVND (reference sequence). The CDR3 runs 15 residues. The germline V and J ends were trimmed by 3 bases and 4 bases, with 16 bases remaining between them. CDR3 sequence reads: CASSIFGGAIYEQYF. The CDR3 nucleotides read TGTGCCAGTAGTATTTTTGGGGGCGCGATTTACGAGCAGTACTTC.

This clonotype showed up many times. DNA for the CDR3: TGCGCCAGCAGCCTCAACCCGGGGGGGACCGAGCAGTACTTC. Residues: CASSLNPGGTEQYF. The chain uses TRBV5-1 and TRBJ2-7; 8 nucleotides match TRBD2. CDR3 length: 14 residues. V shed 4 bases, J shed 6 bases, and the junction held 9 bases outside the gene matches. Germline CDR1 and CDR2: SGHRS and YFSETQ.

Many counts were recorded for this clonotype. The chain couples TRBV28 to TRBJ1-1; tentative D call: TRBD1 (5 bases). This CDR3 comprises 13 residues. V lost 6 bases and J lost 11, with 19 bases in between. Germline CDR1 and CDR2: MDHEN and SYDVKM. The CDR3 loop is CASSLNRAEGAFF. The CDR3 nucleotides read TGTGCCAGCAGCCTAAACAGAGCAGAGGGGGCTTTCTTT.

CDR3 loop: CASSQESSQGLTWYNEQFF. Written as DNA, the CDR3 is TGTGCCAGCAGCCAAGAGAGTAGCCAGGGCCTTACGTGGTACAATGAGCAGTTCTTC. The genes are TRBV14 and TRBJ2-1, with a tentative D call TRBD1 (5 bases). V was pared by 0 bases and J by 4 bases, with 22 bases between. The CDR3 length is 19 residues. The germline CDR1 and CDR2 sequences are SGHDN and FVKESK.

As for this clonotype: A much larger clone is a single base away; this may be a read error. The chain carries TRBV6-1 and TRBJ1-4, with a possible D match to TRBD1 (5 bases). This CDR3 has 13 residues. The V gene's germline CDR1 is MNHNS and CDR2 SASEGT. This CDR3 is CASTAWGREKLLF. CDR3 nucleotides: TGTGCCAGCACAGCGTGGGGACGGGAAAAACTGCTTTTT.

This clonotype came up many times. V is TRBV20-1 and J is TRBJ1-1; D uncertain. Germline V CDR1 and CDR2: DFQATT, SNEGSKA (reference sequence). Trimming shortened V by 3 bases and J by 4 bases, and 18 bases separated the two germline ends. The CDR3 contains 15 residues. The CDR3 is CSARGSLGGSTEAFF. CDR3 coding DNA: TGCAGTGCTAGGGGATCCCTAGGTGGAAGCACTGAAGCTTTCTTT.

The chain is built from TRBV11-2 and TRBJ1-5; D is unresolved. There are 15 residues in the CDR3. The ends were cut back, 5 bases at V and 4 bases at J, with 15 bases in the middle. Germline CDR1 SGHAT, CDR2 FQNNGV. CDR3 in DNA: TGTGCCAGCAGCCTAGGGTCCGCGGGGAATCAGCCCCAGCATTTT. This translates into CASSLGSAGNQPQHF. The full variable domain, rest sourced from reference TRBV11-2 and TRBJ1-5, is EAGVAQSPRYKIIEKRQSVAFWCNPISGHATLYWYQQILGQGPKLLIQFQNNGVVDDSQLPKDRFSAERLKGVDSTLKIQPAKLEDSAVYLCASSLGSAGNQPQHFGDGTRLSIL.

In its sample, this clonotype was seen many times. This chain joins TRBV27 and TRBJ2-3; 7 bases agree with TRBD2. The CDR3 runs to 14 residues. Germline loops: CDR1 MNHEY, CDR2 SMNVEV (reference sequence). The V and J ends lost 7 bases and 0 bases, in that order; junction bases with no gene match: 4. The CDR3 spells CASIPSGSTDTQYF. For the CDR3, the DNA is TGTGCCAGCATACCTAGCGGAAGCACAGATACGCAGTATTTT.

The sample holds many counts of this clonotype. The chain recombines TRBV28 with TRBJ1-2, with 9 positions matching TRBD1. The CDR3 covers 16 residues. The V gene end was trimmed by 6 bases and the J gene end by 4 bases; junction bases not matched to a gene: 12. Per germline, CDR1 MDHEN and CDR2 SYDVKM. CDR3 bases: TGTGCCAGCAGATCACTAAAGGGACAGGGAATCTATGGCTACACCTTC. It codes for CASRSLKGQGIYGYTF.

The chain employs TRBV24-1 and TRBJ2-3, with TRBD2 matching 8 bases. The ends lost 4 bases at V and 1 base at J; junction bases unmatched: 6. The CDR3 totals 16 residues. The V gene's germline CDR1 is KGHDR and CDR2 SFDVKD. CDR3 residues: CATSDPSGSGTDTQYF. The CDR3 DNA reads as TGTGCCACCAGTGACCCCAGCGGGAGCGGCACAGATACGCAGTATTTT.

The V gene is TRBV2, the J gene TRBJ2-7, with 7 bases that match TRBD2. This CDR3 comprises 16 residues. V lost 1 base and J lost 4; bases outside the gene matches: 10. Germline V lookup: CDR1 SNHLY, CDR2 FYNNEI. CDR3: CASSEEGLAGVYEQYF. CDR3 DNA sequence: TGTGCCAGCAGTGAAGAAGGGCTGGCGGGGGTGTACGAGCAGTACTTC. Full variable domain (rest looked up from reference TRBV2 and TRBJ2-7): EPEVTQTPSHQVTQMGQEVILRCVPISNHLYFYWYRQILGQKVEFLVSFYNNEISEKSEIFDDQFSVERPDGSNFTLKIRSTKLEDSAMYFCASSEEGLAGVYEQYFGPGTRLTVT.